These 18 T cell receptor beta chains were sequenced from one sample in a study of T cell repertoires in cytomegalovirus infection. One entry per CDR3 protein results from TCRdb running MiXCR on the reads. This table has hundreds of thousands of distinct CDR3 sequences, more than 20% appearing once. Material: CD8+ T cells from PBMCs. The receptors shown here come from a human donor in good health (CMV status not recorded). Some clones in this sample may be carry-over from other donors' samples.

As to this clonotype: This may come from a read error, since a much larger clone is one base off. The chain recombines TRBV7-4 with TRBJ2-2; possibly TRBD1 for D (5 bases). In germline, CDR1 is SGHVT, CDR2 SQSDAQ. This CDR3 has 14 residues. The CDR3 DNA reads TGTACCAGCAGCCGAGACAGATACACCGGGGAGCTGTTTTTT. Its translation: CTSSRDRYTGELFF.

Comments on this clonotype: This may arise from a read error, as a much more abundant clone is one base away. V gene TRBV7-2 combines with J gene TRBJ1-2; a weak D match, TRBD1 (5 bases). This CDR3 is 15 amino acids long. The germline V gene has CDR1 SGHTA and CDR2 FQGNSA. CDR3: CVSSLDPRDGYGYTF. CDR3 bases: TGTGTCAGCAGCTTAGATCCCAGGGATGGCTATGGCTACACCTTC.

The gene calls are TRBV6-1 and TRBJ1-2; D is ambiguous. The CDR3 is 14 residues long. Trimming shortened V by 6 bases and J by 0 bases, and 11 bases separated the two germline ends. The germline CDR1 and CDR2 sequences are MNHNS and SASEGT. In DNA form, the CDR3 reads TGTGCCAGCAGCCCCGTCTCAGCTAACTATGGCTACACCTTC. Protein: CASSPVSANYGYTF.

This clonotype was detected a few times. The genes are TRBV5-1 and TRBJ2-2, with TRBD2 matching 11 bases. The CDR3 consists of 18 residues. CDR1 is SGHRS and CDR2 is YFSETQ in the germline V gene. V trimming: 0 bases; J trimming: 1 base; junction bases outside the gene matches: 5. CDR3 region: CASSLEGLADLNTGELFF. CDR3 DNA sequence: TGCGCCAGCAGCTTGGAGGGACTAGCGGACCTGAACACCGGGGAGCTGTTTTTT.

This clonotype has at least ten counts. The V call is TRBV7-9, the J call TRBJ1-5; 8 positions agree with TRBD1. The CDR3 runs 14 residues. Germline V gene data show CDR1 as SEHNR and CDR2 as FQNEAQ (reference sequence). After removal of 5 bases from V and 7 bases from J, the junction contained 7 bases not matched to a gene. Written as DNA, the CDR3 is TGTGCCAGCAGCAGATCAGGGGGCGGACAGCCCCAGCATTTT. It specifies CASSRSGGGQPQHF.

The V call is TRBV7-9, the J call TRBJ2-7; a weak D match, TRBD2 (6 bases). Trimming left V 5 bases short and J 4 bases short, with 9 bases between. The CDR3 runs 12 residues. The germline V gene has CDR1 SEHNR and CDR2 FQNEAQ (reference sequence). The CDR3, as DNA: TGTGCCAGCAGCGTGGGACTTTACGAGCAGTACGTC. Its protein is CASSVGLYEQYV.

The V call is TRBV29-1, the J call TRBJ2-1; D is perhaps TRBD1 (5 bases). Between the trimmed V and J ends, which lost 1 base and 10 bases, there was a span of 14 bases. The V gene's germline CDR1 is SQVTM and CDR2 ANQGSEA. CDR3 length equals 13 residues. The CDR3 bases are TGCAGCGTTGAAGTTACAGGCTTCGGGGAGCAGTTCTTC. Protein product: CSVEVTGFGEQFF.

Only a few counts were recorded for this clonotype. The genes are TRBV7-9 and TRBJ1-1, with TRBD1 identical over 9 bases. CDR3 length: 16 residues. CDR1 SEHNR and CDR2 FQNEAQ come from the germline V gene (reference sequence). V gave up 5 bases and J gave up 0 bases; unmatched junction bases: 7. As DNA, the CDR3 is TGTGCCAGCAGCACCCGGGACAGGGACTTGAACACTGAAGCTTTCTTT. Protein sequence: CASSTRDRDLNTEAFF.

On this clonotype itself: This may come from a read error, since a much larger clone is one base off. The chain combines TRBV6-1 with TRBJ1-1, with unresolved D. Germline assignment: CDR1 MNHNS and CDR2 SASEGT. The CDR3 extends over 15 amino acids. CDR3: CASSEDYGVRSETFF. The CDR3 nucleotides are TGTGCCAGCAGTGAAGATTACGGGGTACGTAGTGAAACTTTCTTT.

J is TRBJ2-1 and V is TRBV2; 7 bases match TRBD2. The CDR3 runs to 17 residues. Germline CDR1 SNHLY, CDR2 FYNNEI. Trimming took 2 bases from V and 4 from J; bases not matched to a gene: 11. The CDR3 sequence is CASSERLAAFLYNEQFF. CDR3 bases: TGTGCCAGCAGTGAACGGCTAGCGGCTTTTTTGTACAATGAGCAGTTCTTC.

This clonotype was seen a handful of times. The chain has TRBV6-5 and TRBJ2-3; D is unclear. CDR3 length equals 14 residues. Germline loops: CDR1 MNHEY, CDR2 SVGAGI. Trimming pared 0 bases from V and 4 bases from J, leaving 8 bases between. CDR3 sequence: CASSYSLGPDTQYF. In DNA, the CDR3 is TGTGCCAGCAGTTACTCCCTAGGACCAGATACGCAGTATTTT.

This clonotype has a count of ten or more. The chain uses TRBV7-2 and TRBJ2-1; D is uncertain. The germline V and J ends were trimmed by 6 bases and 7 bases, with 10 bases remaining between them. CDR1 is SGHTA, CDR2 FQGNSA, per germline. There are 12 residues in the CDR3. DNA for the CDR3: TGTGCCAGCAGATTGGGGTCGAATGAGCAGTTCTTC. Amino acids: CASRLGSNEQFF.

The V gene is TRBV20-1, the J gene TRBJ2-3; D might be TRBD2 (7 bases). The CDR3 extends over 13 amino acids. V was pared by 3 bases and J by 2 bases, with 9 bases between. CDR1 and CDR2 from the germline V gene are DFQATT and SNEGSKA (reference sequence). The chain's CDR3 is CSASGGPTDTQYF. The DNA of the CDR3 is TGCAGTGCTAGCGGGGGGCCCACAGATACGCAGTATTTT.

This clonotype was detected many times. The genes are TRBV12-3 or TRBV12-4 and TRBJ2-6; either TRBD1 or TRBD2 may fit D (5 bases each). V dropped 8 bases and J dropped 1 base, with 9 bases sitting between them. The CDR3 loop spans 14 amino acids. The CDR3 is CASRGGSGANVLTF. The CDR3 DNA reads TGTGCCAGCCGGGGCGGGTCTGGGGCCAACGTCCTGACTTTC.

This clonotype was seen a handful of times. The rearrangement joins TRBV7-6 to TRBJ1-1, with D perhaps TRBD1 (5 bases). Germline V gene data show CDR1 as SGHVS and CDR2 as FNYEAQ. Trimming took off 2 bases at V and 5 bases at J, with 18 bases between the two ends. The CDR3 has 16 amino acids. The CDR3 spells CASSLPLHQGGTEAFF. The CDR3 coding sequence is TGTGCCAGCAGCTTACCCCTGCATCAGGGAGGAACTGAAGCTTTCTTT.

This chain joins TRBV4-1 and TRBJ1-5; 7 bases agree with TRBD1. Trimming removed 4 bases from V and 9 bases from J; junction bases left unmatched: 18. Germline CDR1 and CDR2: MGHRA and YSYEKL. The CDR3 is 17 residues long. CDR3 in DNA: TGCGCCAGCAGCCCCTCCCAGGGGGGCCCCCCGGCTTGGCCCCAGCATTTT. Amino acid sequence: CASSPSQGGPPAWPQHF.

There are a few counts of this clonotype. V gene TRBV7-6 combines with J gene TRBJ2-5; 9 bases align to TRBD1. Germline assignment: CDR1 SGHVS and CDR2 FNYEAQ. The junction had 2 bases not matched to a gene; V was cut back by 4 bases and J by 2 bases. The CDR3 runs 14 residues. Here the CDR3 reads CASSWTGAQETQYF. The CDR3 nucleotides read TGTGCCAGCAGCTGGACAGGGGCTCAAGAGACCCAGTACTTC. The entire variable domain, with the rest obtained from reference TRBV7-6 and TRBJ2-5, is as follows: GAGVSQSPRYKVTKRGQDVALRCDPISGHVSLYWYRQALGQGPEFLTYFNYEAQQDKSGLPNDRFSAERPEGSISTLTIQRTEQRDSAMYRCASSWTGAQETQYFGPGTRLLVL.

This clonotype came up many times. The V and J genes are TRBV7-8 and TRBJ1-1; D is undetermined. Germline lookup yields CDR1 SGHVS and CDR2 FQNEAQ. The germline V and J ends were trimmed by 5 bases and 4 bases, with 8 bases remaining between them. The CDR3 has 12 residues. For the CDR3, the DNA is TGTGCCAGCAGCAGTCCCCCCACTGAAGCTTTCTTT. Amino acids: CASSSPPTEAFF.